This TCR beta chain was recorded in a study of yellow fever vaccine responses in identical twins. General study points: Convergence reportedly seemed to mark part of the twins' vaccine T cell response, with personalization marking the rest.

The V end was cut by 7 bases, the J end by 0 bases, with 10 bases between. Per germline, CDR1 SGHAT and CDR2 FQDESV (reference sequence). This CDR3 is 14 amino acids long. On this clonotype: Its matching antigen is unknown.

TCRdb redid the calling of the RT-PCR reads with MiXCR, one entry per CDR3 protein. The table has over 15,000 distinct CDR3 sequences, around 67% seen once. This clonotype originated in a woman in her late teens or twenties who received the yellow fever vaccine. This chain uses TRBV11-1 with TRBJ2-1; D gene unclear. This specimen was T cells from blood (PBMCs), unsorted or a sorted subset (not recorded which), taken before or after yellow fever vaccination (not recorded which). CDR3 region: CASMETVSYNEQFF. The CDR3 DNA reads TGTGCCAGCATGGAGACTGTCTCCTACAATGAGCAGTTCTTC.